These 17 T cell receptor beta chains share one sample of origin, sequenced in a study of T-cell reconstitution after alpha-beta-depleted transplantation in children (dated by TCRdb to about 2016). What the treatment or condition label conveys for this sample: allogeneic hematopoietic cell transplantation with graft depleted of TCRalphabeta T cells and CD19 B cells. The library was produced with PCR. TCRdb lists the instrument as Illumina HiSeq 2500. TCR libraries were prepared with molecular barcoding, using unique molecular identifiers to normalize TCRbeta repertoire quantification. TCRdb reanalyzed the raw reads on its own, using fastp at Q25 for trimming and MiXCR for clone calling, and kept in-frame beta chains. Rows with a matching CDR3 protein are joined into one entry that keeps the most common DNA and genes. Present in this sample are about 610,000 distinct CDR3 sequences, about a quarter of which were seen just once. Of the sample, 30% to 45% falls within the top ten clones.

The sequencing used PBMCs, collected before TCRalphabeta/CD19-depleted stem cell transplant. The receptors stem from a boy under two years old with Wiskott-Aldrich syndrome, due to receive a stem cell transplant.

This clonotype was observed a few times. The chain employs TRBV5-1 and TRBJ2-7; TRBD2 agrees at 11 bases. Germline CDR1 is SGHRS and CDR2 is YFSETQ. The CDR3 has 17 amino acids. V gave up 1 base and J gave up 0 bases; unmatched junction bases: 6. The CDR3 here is CASSLLAGGPSSYEQYF. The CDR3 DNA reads TGCGCCAGCAGCTTGCTAGCGGGAGGCCCTAGCTCCTACGAGCAGTACTTC.

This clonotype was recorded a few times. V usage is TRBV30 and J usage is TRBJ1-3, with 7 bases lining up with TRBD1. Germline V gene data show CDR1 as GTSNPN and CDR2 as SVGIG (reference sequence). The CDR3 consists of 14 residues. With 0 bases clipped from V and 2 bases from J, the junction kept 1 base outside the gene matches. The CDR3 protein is CAWSVTGAGNTIYF. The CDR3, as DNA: TGTGCCTGGAGTGTAACAGGGGCTGGAAACACCATATATTTT.

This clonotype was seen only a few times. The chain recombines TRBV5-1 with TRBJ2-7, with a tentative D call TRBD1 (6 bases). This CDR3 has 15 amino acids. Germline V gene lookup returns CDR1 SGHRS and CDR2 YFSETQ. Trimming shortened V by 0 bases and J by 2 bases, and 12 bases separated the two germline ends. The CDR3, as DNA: TGCGCCAGCAGCTTGGTACAGGGATACCCCTACGAGCAGTACTTC. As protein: CASSLVQGYPYEQYF.

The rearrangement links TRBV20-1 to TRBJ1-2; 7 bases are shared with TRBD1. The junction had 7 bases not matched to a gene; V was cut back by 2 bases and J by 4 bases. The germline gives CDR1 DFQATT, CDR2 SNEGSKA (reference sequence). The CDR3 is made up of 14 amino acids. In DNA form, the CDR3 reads TGCAGTGCTAGAAAGGAGACAGGGATCTATGGCTACACCTTC. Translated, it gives CSARKETGIYGYTF.

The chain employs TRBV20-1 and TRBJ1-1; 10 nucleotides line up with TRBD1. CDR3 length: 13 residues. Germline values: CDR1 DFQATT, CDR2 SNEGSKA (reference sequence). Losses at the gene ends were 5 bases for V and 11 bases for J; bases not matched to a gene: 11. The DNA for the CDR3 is TGCAGTGCTCGTGATTGGGGACAGGGGAACGCTTTCTTT. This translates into CSARDWGQGNAFF.

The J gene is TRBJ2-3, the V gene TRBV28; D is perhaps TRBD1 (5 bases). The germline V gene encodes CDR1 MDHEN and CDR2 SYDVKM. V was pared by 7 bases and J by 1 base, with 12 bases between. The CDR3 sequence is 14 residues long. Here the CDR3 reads CASNLRQRTDTQYF. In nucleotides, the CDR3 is TGTGCCAGCAATCTTCGACAGCGCACAGATACGCAGTATTTT.

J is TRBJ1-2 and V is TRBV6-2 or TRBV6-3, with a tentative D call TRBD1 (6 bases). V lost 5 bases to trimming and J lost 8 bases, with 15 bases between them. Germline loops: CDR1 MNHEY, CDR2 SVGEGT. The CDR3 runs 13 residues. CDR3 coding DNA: TGTGCCAGCAGTCAAAAACAGGGCGGCGGCTACACCTTC. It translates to CASSQKQGGGYTF.

The CDR3 DNA sequence: TGCAGTGCTGCCGGGAGAACCCGTAGGGAGACCCAGTACTTC. Translation: CSAAGRTRRETQYF. The chain recombines TRBV20-1 with TRBJ2-5; TRBD2 might be the D (6 bases). Between the trimmed V and J ends, which lost 5 bases and 5 bases, there was a span of 18 bases. The germline V gene has CDR1 DFQATT and CDR2 SNEGSKA (reference sequence). This CDR3 contains 14 residues.

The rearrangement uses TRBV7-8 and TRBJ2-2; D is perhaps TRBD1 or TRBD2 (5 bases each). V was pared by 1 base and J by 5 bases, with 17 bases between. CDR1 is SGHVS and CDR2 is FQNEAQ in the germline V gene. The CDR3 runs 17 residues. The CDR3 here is CASSLVRRQGGTGELFF. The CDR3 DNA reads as TGTGCCAGCAGCTTAGTTAGGAGGCAGGGCGGGACCGGGGAGCTGTTTTTT.

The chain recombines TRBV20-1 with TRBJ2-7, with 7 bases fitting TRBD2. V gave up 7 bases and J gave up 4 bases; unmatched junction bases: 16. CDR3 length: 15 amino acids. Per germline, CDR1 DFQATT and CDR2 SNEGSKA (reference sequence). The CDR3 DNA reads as TGCAGTGTGGGGGGTACGACTAGCCACCATTACGAGCAGTACTTC. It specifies CSVGGTTSHHYEQYF.

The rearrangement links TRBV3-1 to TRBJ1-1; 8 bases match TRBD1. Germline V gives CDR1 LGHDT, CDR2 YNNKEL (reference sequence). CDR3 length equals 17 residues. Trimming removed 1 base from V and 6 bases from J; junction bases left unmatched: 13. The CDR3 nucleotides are TGTGCCAGCAGCCAAGCGGGTCGGACAGGGATCGGGGCTGAAGCTTTCTTT. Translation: CASSQAGRTGIGAEAFF.

The CDR3 loop is CASSFSGSRTDTQYF. For the CDR3, the DNA is TGTGCCAGCAGCTTTAGCGGGAGTCGGACAGATACGCAGTATTTT. The V gene is TRBV11-3, the J gene TRBJ2-3; 9 bases map to TRBD2. The CDR3 covers 15 residues. Germline V gives CDR1 SGHNT, CDR2 YENEEA. The V and J ends lost 3 bases and 3 bases, in that order; junction bases with no gene match: 4.

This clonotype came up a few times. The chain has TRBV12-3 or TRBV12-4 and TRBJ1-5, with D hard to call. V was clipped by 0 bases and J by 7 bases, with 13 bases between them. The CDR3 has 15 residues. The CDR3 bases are TGTGCCAGCAGTTTAGCAGCGGGGATTGGACAGCCCCAGCATTTT. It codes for CASSLAAGIGQPQHF.

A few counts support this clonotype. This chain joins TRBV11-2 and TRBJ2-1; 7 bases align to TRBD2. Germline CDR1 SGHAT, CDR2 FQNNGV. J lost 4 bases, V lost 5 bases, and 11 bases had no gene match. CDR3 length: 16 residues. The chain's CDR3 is CASSPLLAVMYNEQFF. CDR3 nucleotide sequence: TGTGCCAGCAGCCCCCTCCTAGCGGTCATGTACAATGAGCAGTTCTTC.

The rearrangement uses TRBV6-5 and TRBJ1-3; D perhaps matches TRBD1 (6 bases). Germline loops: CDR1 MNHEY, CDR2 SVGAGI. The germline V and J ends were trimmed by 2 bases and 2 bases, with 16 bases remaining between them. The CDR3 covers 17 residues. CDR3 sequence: CASSYPLLPGAGNTIYF. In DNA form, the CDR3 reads TGTGCCAGCAGTTACCCCCTGCTGCCAGGGGCTGGAAACACCATATATTTT.

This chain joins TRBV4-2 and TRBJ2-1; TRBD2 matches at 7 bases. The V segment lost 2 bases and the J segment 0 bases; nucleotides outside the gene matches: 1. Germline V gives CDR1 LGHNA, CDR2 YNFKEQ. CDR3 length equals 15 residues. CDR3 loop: CASSQTSVSYNEQFF. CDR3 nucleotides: TGTGCCAGCAGCCAAACTAGCGTCTCCTACAATGAGCAGTTCTTC.

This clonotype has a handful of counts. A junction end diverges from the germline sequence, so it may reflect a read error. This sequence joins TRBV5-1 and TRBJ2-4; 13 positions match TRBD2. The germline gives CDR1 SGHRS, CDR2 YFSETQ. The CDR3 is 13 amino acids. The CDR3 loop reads CASSTGLAGESVF. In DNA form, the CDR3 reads TGCGCCAGCAGCACCGGACTAGCGGGAGAGTCGGTTTTC.